One sample yielded the 6 T cell receptor beta chains listed below, sequenced in a study of T cell responses to AZD1222 COVID-19 vaccine. Profiled with immunoSEQ multiplex PCR; TCRdb holds only in-frame clones, not every one. The sample contains under 110,000 clones, 90% of which appear only once. The sample consisted of peripheral blood, taken 28 days after the second AZD1222 dose. All receptors come from an adult who received the AZD1222 COVID-19 vaccine.

As DNA, the CDR3 is TGTGCCAGCAGCACCCAGACAGGTCTGAACACTGAAGCTTTCTTT. Translated: CASSTQTGLNTEAFF. V gene TRBV9 combines with J gene TRBJ1-1, with D perhaps TRBD1 (6 bases). Trimming took 4 bases from V and 0 from J, leaving 13 bases between them. Germline values: CDR1 SGDLS, CDR2 YYNGEE. CDR3 length equals 15 residues.

The CDR3 loop reads CASSSGQGRMYGYTF. Written as DNA, the CDR3 is TGTGCCAGCAGCTCGGGACAGGGGAGGATGTATGGCTACACCTTC. V is TRBV9 and J is TRBJ1-2, with 10 bases that match TRBD1. CDR3 length: 15 residues. After removal of 4 bases from V and 5 bases from J, the junction contained 8 bases not matched to a gene. CDR1 is SGDLS, CDR2 YYNGEE, per germline.

The CDR3 protein is CASRHRTGPGQPQHF. As DNA, the CDR3 is TGTGCCAGCAGGCATCGGACAGGCCCGGGCCAGCCCCAGCATTTT. The V call is TRBV6-5, the J call TRBJ1-5, with 7 bases aligning to TRBD1. Germline V CDR1 and CDR2: MNHEY, SVGAGI. The CDR3 is 15 amino acids. V lost 6 bases and J lost 7; bases outside the gene matches: 12.

The rearrangement links TRBV19 to TRBJ2-3; 9 bases line up with TRBD1. Germline V gene sequence: CDR1 LNHDA, CDR2 SQIVND (reference sequence). The trim removed 5 bases at V and 5 bases at J, leaving 11 bases unmatched. This CDR3 spans 16 amino acids. In nucleotides, the CDR3 is TGTGCCAGTAGTCCCGGGACAGGGTTCATTGGAGATACGCAGTATTTT. Protein: CASSPGTGFIGDTQYF. Supplemented by reference TRBV19 and TRBJ2-3, the full variable domain reads DGGITQSPKYLFRKEGQNVTLSCEQNLNHDAMYWYRQDPGQGLRLIYYSQIVNDFQKGDIAEGYSVSREKKESFPLTVTSAQKNPTAFYLCASSPGTGFIGDTQYFGPGTRLTVL.

V gene TRBV10-2 combines with J gene TRBJ2-6, with D possibly being TRBD1 or TRBD2 (6 bases each). Germline CDR1 WSHSY, CDR2 SAAADI. V was clipped by 0 bases and J by 2 bases, with 11 bases between them. This CDR3 has 17 residues. The DNA for the CDR3 is TGCGCCAGCAGTGAGTCCAGAGGGGGGCCTGGGGCCAACGTCCTGACTTTC. Protein: CASSESRGGPGANVLTF.

The CDR3 loop is CASSIGGALEKLFF. The CDR3 DNA sequence: TGTGCCAGCAGCATAGGAGGGGCCCTTGAAAAACTGTTTTTT. The chain joins TRBV7-9 to TRBJ1-4; a weak D match, TRBD1 (5 bases). Germline V CDR1 and CDR2: SEHNR, FQNEAQ (reference sequence). With 5 bases removed from V and 7 bases from J, the gap between germline ends came to 14 bases. The CDR3 runs 14 residues.